This is a list of T cell receptor beta chains from one sample in a study of T cells in Graves' hyperthyroidism and ophthalmopathy. From the multiplex PCR reads, TCRdb called clonotypes with MiXCR, one entry per CDR3 protein. The sample contains over 650,000 distinct CDR3 sequences, just under 45% of which appear only once. Sample: peripheral blood or thyroid tissue (not recorded which). The source is an adult man with Graves' disease, either hyperthyroidism or ophthalmopathy (not recorded which). CDR3s include the opening cysteine and the closing phenylalanine or tryptophan. Each record gives: V gene, D gene, clone size, J gene, CDR3 DNA, CDR3 protein. The D gene is left open where the match is weak. Part of the rows lack a size; the others show once, few, many or a class for expanded clones.

V: TRBV2
D: NA
size: many
J: TRBJ1-5
DNA: TGTGCCAGCAGGTCGACACGTTATAGCAATCAGCCCCAGCATTTT
CDR3: CASRSTRYSNQPQHF

V: TRBV10-3
D: TRBD2
size: many
J: TRBJ2-7
DNA: TGTGCCATCAGGGGACTAGCGGGAGACGGGGGCGAGCAGTACTTC
CDR3: CAIRGLAGDGGEQYF

V: TRBV20-1
D: NA
size: few
J: TRBJ1-6
DNA: TGCAGTGCTAGAGCTGCGGTCGGAAGCTATAATTCACCCCTCCACTTT
CDR3: CSARAAVGSYNSPLHF

V: TRBV15
D: NA
size: NA
J: TRBJ2-1
DNA: TGTGCCACCAGCATTGGATTAGGGACGGAGGAGCAGTTCTTC
CDR3: CATSIGLGTEEQFF

V: TRBV10-3
D: NA
size: few
J: TRBJ1-1
DNA: TGTGCCATCAGTGGGGACATGAACACTGAAGCTTTCTTT
CDR3: CAISGDMNTEAFF

V: TRBV13
D: NA
size: NA
J: TRBJ1-6
DNA: TGCGCCAGCAGCTTAGAGGGCAGGGGTAGATCACCCCTCCACTTT
CDR3: CASSLEGRGRSPLHF

V: TRBV2
D: NA
size: NA
J: TRBJ1-6
DNA: TGTGCCAGCAGGAAGGGGCGGGGATGGCATTCACCCCTCCACTTT
CDR3: CASRKGRGWHSPLHF

V: TRBV7-9
D: NA
size: few
J: TRBJ2-5
DNA: TGTGCCAGTAGTGCTGCGGGAGAGACCCAGTACTTC
CDR3: CASSAAGETQYF

V: TRBV7-2
D: NA
size: NA
J: TRBJ1-1
DNA: TGTGCCAGCAGCTCGACAGGTCCGGGGGTTGAAGCTTTCTTT
CDR3: CASSSTGPGVEAFF

V: TRBV5-1
D: NA
size: NA
J: TRBJ1-6
DNA: TGCGCCAGCAGCGCGGAGGTTGGAGGGGAGTCGGGGGCCCTCCACTTT
CDR3: CASSAEVGGESGALHF

V: TRBV10-3
D: TRBD1
size: many
J: TRBJ1-5
DNA: TGTGCCGCTTCTAACAGGGGAAACCAGCCCCAGCATTTT
CDR3: CAASNRGNQPQHF

V: TRBV9
D: TRBD2
size: NA
J: TRBJ2-7
DNA: TGTGCCAGCAGCTCGGAAACTAGCGGGAGGGCCCCCTACGAGCAGTACTTC
CDR3: CASSSETSGRAPYEQYF

V: TRBV2
D: TRBD1
size: NA
J: TRBJ1-4
DNA: TGTGCCAGCATAGCTATGGACAGGGTAGATGAAAAACTGTTTTTT
CDR3: CASIAMDRVDEKLFF

V: TRBV12-3/TRBV12-4
D: NA
size: few
J: TRBJ1-2
DNA: TGTGCCAGCAGTGTTCGCCGAGACAAGCCCTATGGCTACACCTTC
CDR3: CASSVRRDKPYGYTF

V: TRBV6-6
D: NA
size: NA
J: TRBJ1-2
DNA: TGTGCCAGCAGTTACTCACAGTACTATGGCTACACCTTC
CDR3: CASSYSQYYGYTF

V: TRBV12-3/TRBV12-4
D: NA
size: NA
J: TRBJ1-6
DNA: TGTGCCAGCAGTTTAGGCCGGGCAGTTAATTCACCCCTCCACTTT
CDR3: CASSLGRAVNSPLHF

V: TRBV12-3/TRBV12-4
D: NA
size: NA
J: TRBJ1-5
DNA: TGTGCCAGCAGCGGGGGAGCGCGGGACCAGCCCCAGCATTTT
CDR3: CASSGGARDQPQHF

V: TRBV29-1
D: TRBD1
size: NA
J: TRBJ2-2
DNA: TGCAGCGTTACGATTCAGGGGGCGAACACCGGGGAGCTGTTTTTT
CDR3: CSVTIQGANTGELFF

V: TRBV7-9
D: NA
size: many
J: TRBJ2-5
DNA: TGTGCCAGCAGCTCCCCGCCGGCGGAGACCCAGTACTTC
CDR3: CASSSPPAETQYF

V: TRBV5-5
D: NA
size: NA
J: TRBJ1-2
DNA: TGTGCCAGCAGCCCTCAGGCGGATGGCTACACCTTC
CDR3: CASSPQADGYTF